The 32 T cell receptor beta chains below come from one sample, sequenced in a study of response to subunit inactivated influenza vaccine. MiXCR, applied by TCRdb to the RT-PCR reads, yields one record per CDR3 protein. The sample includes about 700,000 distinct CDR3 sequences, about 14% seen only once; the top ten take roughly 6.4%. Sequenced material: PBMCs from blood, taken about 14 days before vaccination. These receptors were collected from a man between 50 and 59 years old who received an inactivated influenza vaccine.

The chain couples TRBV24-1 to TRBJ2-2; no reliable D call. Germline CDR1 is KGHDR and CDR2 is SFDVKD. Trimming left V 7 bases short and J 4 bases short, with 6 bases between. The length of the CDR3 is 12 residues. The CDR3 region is CATRSGTGELFF. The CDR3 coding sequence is TGTGCCACCAGATCGGGCACCGGGGAGCTGTTTTTT.

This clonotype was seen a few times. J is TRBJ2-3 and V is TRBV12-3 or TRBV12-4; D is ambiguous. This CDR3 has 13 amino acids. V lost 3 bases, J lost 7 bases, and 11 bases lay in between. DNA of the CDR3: TGTGCCAGCAGTTTCGACATGGGATATACGCAGTATTTT. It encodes CASSFDMGYTQYF.

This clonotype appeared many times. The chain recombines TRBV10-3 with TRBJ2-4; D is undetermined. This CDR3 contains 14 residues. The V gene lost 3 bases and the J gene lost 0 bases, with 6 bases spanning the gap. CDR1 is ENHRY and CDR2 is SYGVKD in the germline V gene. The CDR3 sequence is CAISDPLAKNIQYF. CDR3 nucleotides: TGTGCCATCAGTGACCCTCTAGCCAAAAACATTCAGTACTTC.

Here the CDR3 reads CASSPGTARTDTQYF. CDR3 nucleotide sequence: TGTGCCAGCAGCCCCGGGACCGCCCGCACAGATACGCAGTATTTT. The chain carries TRBV4-2 and TRBJ2-3, with D perhaps assigned TRBD1 or TRBD2 (5 bases each). In germline, CDR1 is LGHNA, CDR2 YNFKEQ. Trimming took 4 bases from V and 1 from J, leaving 12 bases between them. There are 15 residues in the CDR3.

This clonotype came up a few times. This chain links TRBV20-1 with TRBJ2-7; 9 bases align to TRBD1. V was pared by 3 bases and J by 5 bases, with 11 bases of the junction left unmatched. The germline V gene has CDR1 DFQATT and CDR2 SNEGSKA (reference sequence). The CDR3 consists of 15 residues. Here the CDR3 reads CSARSFGTGRNEQYF. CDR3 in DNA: TGCAGTGCTAGGTCGTTTGGGACAGGGCGCAACGAGCAGTACTTC.

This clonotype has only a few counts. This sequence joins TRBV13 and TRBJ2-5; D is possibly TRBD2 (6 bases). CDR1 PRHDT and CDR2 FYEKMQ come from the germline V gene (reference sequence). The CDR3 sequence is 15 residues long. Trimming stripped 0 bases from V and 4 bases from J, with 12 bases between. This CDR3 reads CASSLGGRGVETQYF. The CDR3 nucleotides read TGTGCCAGCAGCTTAGGCGGGCGGGGCGTAGAGACCCAGTACTTC. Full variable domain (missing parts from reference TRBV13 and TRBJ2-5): AAGVIQSPRHLIKEKRETATLKCYPIPRHDTVYWYQQGPGQDPQFLISFYEKMQSDKGSIPDRFSAQQFSDYHSELNMSSLELGDSALYFCASSLGGRGVETQYFGPGTRLLVL.

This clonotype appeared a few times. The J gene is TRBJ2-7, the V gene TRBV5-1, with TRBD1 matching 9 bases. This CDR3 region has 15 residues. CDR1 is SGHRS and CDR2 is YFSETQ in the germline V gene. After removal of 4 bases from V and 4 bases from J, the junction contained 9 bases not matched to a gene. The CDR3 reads CASSSPDRGQYEQYF. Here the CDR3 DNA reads TGCGCCAGCAGCAGCCCGGACAGGGGACAATACGAGCAGTACTTC. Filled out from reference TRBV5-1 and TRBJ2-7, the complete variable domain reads KAGVTQTPRYLIKTRGQQVTLSCSPISGHRSVSWYQQTPGQGLQFLFEYFSETQRNKGNFPGRFSGRQFSNSRSEMNVSTLELGDSALYLCASSSPDRGQYEQYFGPGTRLTVT.

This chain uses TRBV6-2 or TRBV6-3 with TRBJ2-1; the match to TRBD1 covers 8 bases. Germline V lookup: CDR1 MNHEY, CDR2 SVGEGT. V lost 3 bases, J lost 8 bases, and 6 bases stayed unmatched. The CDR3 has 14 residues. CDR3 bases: TGTGCCAGCAGTTATTATCGACAGGGGTATGAGCAGTTCTTC. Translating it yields CASSYYRQGYEQFF.

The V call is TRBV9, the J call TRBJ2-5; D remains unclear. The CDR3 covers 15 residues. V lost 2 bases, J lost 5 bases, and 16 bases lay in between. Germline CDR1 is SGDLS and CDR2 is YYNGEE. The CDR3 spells CASSVGNWNWETQYF. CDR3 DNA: TGTGCCAGCAGCGTGGGAAACTGGAACTGGGAGACCCAGTACTTC.

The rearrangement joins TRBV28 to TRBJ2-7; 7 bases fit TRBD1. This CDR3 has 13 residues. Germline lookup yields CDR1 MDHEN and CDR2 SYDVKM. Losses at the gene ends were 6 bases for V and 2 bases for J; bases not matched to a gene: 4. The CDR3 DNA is TGTGCCAGCAGACCCGGGACAGCCTACGAGCAGTACTTC. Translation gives CASRPGTAYEQYF.

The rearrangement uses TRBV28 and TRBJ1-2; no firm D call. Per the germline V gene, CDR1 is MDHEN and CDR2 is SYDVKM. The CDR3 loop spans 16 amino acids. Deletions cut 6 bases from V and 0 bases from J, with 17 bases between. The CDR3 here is CASRILRQPTNYGYTF. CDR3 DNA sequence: TGTGCCAGCAGAATTCTTCGACAACCCACTAACTATGGCTACACCTTC.

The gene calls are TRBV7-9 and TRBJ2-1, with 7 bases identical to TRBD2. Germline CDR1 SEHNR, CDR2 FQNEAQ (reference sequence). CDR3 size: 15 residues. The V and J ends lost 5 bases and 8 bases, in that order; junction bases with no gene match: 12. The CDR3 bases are TGTGCCAGCAGCCCTCCCGGACTAGAAGGCCATGAGCAGTTCTTC. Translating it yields CASSPPGLEGHEQFF.

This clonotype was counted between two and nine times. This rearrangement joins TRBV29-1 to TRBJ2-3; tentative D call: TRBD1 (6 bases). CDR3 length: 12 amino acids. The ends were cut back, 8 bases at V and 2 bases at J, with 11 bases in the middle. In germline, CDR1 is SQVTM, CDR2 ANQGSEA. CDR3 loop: CSITGITDTQYF. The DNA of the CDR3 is TGCAGCATTACAGGGATCACAGATACGCAGTATTTT.

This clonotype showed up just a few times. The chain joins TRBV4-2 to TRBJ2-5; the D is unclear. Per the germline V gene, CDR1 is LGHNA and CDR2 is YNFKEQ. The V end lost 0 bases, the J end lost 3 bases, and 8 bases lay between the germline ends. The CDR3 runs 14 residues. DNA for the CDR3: TGTGCCAGCAGCCAAGATCCCGGAAAAGAGACCCAGTACTTC. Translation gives CASSQDPGKETQYF.

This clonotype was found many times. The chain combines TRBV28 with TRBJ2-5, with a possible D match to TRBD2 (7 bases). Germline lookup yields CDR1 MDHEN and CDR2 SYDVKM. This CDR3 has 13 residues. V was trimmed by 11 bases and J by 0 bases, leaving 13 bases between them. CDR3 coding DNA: TGTGCCTCCGAGGGGGGGCACCAAGAGACCCAGTACTTC. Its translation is CASEGGHQETQYF.

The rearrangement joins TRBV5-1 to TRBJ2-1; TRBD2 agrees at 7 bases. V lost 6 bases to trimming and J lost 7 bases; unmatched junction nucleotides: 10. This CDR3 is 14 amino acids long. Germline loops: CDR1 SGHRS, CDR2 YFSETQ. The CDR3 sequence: CASTDLGGGNEQFF. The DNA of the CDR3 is TGCGCCAGCACAGACCTTGGGGGGGGAAATGAGCAGTTCTTC.

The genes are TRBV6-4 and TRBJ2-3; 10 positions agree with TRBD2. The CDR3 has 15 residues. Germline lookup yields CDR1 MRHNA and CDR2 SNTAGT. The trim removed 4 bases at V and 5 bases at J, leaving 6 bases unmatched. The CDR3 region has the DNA TGTGCCAGCAGTGTTCTAGCGGGAGCGGTAGATACGCAGTATTTT. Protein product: CASSVLAGAVDTQYF.

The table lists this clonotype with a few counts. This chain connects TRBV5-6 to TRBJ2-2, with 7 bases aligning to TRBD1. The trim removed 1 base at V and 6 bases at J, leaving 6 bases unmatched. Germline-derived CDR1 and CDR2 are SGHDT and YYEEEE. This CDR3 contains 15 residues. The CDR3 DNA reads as TGTGCCAGCAGCTTGCGACAGGGCTTAGCCGGGGAGCTGTTTTTT. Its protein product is CASSLRQGLAGELFF.

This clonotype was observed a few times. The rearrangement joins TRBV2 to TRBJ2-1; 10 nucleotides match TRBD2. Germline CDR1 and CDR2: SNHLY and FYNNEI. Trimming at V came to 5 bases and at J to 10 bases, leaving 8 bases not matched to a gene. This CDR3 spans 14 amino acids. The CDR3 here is CASSYSRTSGEQFF. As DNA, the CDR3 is TGTGCCAGCAGTTATTCCCGGACTAGCGGCGAGCAGTTCTTC.

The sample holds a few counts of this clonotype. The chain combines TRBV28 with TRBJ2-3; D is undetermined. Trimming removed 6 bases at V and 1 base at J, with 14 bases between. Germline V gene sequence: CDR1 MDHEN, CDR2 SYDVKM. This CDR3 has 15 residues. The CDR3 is CASSTPLFGTDTQYF. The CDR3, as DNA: TGTGCCAGCAGCACCCCCTTGTTTGGCACAGATACGCAGTATTTT. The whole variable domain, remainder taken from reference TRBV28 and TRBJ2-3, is DVKVTQSSRYLVKRTGEKVFLECVQDMDHENMFWYRQDPGLGLRLIYFSYDVKMKEKGDIPEGYSVSREKKERFSLILESASTNQTSMYLCASSTPLFGTDTQYFGPGTRLTVL.

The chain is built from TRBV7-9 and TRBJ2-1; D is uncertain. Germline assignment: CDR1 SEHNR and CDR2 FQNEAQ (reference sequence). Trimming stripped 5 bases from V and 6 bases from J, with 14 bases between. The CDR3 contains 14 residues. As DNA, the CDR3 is TGTGCCAGCAGCCCTTGGACGGCCCCCAATGAGCAGTTCTTC. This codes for CASSPWTAPNEQFF.

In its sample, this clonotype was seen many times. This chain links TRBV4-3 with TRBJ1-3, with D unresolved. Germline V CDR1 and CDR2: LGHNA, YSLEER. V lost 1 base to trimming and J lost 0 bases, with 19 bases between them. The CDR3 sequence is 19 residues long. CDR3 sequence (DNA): TGCGCCAGCAGCCAAGCCGCACCGCGGGGAAGAAGCTCTGGAAACACCATATATTTT. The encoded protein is CASSQAAPRGRSSGNTIYF.

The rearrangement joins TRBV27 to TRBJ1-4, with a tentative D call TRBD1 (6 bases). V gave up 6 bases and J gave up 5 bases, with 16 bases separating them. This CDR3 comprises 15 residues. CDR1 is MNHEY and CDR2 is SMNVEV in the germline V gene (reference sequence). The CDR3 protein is CASRGSGALNEKLFF. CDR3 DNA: TGTGCCAGCAGGGGCTCAGGGGCCCTAAATGAAAAACTGTTTTTT. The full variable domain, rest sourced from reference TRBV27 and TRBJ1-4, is EAQVTQNPRYLITVTGKKLTVTCSQNMNHEYMSWYRQDPGLGLRQIYYSMNVEVTDKGDVPEGYKVSRKEKRNFPLILESPSPNQTSLYFCASRGSGALNEKLFFGSGTQLSVL.

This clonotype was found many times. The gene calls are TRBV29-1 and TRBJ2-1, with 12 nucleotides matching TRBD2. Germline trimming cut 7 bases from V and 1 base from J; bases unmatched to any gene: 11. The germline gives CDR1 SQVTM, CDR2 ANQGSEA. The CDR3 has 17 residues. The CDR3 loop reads CSAGELAGGPSYNEQFF. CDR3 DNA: TGCAGCGCTGGGGAGCTAGCGGGAGGGCCGTCCTACAATGAGCAGTTCTTC.

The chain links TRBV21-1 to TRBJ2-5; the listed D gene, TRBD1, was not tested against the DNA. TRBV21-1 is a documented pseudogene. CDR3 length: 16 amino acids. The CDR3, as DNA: TGTGCCAGCATCCGTCCCACGACCCTGTACCAAGAGACCCAGTACTTC. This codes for CASIRPTTLYQETQYF.

CDR3 sequence: CSAASGEGLYEQYF. The CDR3 DNA sequence: TGCAGCGCCGCTTCAGGGGAGGGTTTATACGAGCAGTACTTC. The chain is built from TRBV29-1 and TRBJ2-7; D perhaps matches TRBD2 (7 bases). The CDR3 extends over 14 amino acids. Trimming shortened V by 7 bases and J by 4 bases, and 20 bases separated the two germline ends. In germline, CDR1 is SQVTM, CDR2 ANQGSEA.

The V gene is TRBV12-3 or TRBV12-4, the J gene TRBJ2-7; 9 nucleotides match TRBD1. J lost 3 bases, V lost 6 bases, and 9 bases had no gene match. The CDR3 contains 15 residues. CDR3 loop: CASSNPGTGIYEQYF. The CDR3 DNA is TGTGCCAGCAGCAACCCCGGGACAGGGATCTACGAGCAGTACTTC.

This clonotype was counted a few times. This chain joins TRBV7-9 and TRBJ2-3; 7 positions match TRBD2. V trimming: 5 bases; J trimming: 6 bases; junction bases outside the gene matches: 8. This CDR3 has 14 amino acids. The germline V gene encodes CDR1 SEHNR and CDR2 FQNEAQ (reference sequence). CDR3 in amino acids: CASSTGLVRDTQYF. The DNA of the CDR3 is TGTGCCAGCAGCACCGGACTAGTTCGGGATACGCAGTATTTT.

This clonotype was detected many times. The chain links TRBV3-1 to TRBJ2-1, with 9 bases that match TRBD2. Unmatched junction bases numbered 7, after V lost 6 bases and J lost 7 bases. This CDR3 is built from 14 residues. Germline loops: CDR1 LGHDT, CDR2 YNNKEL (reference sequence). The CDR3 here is CASRSAGGGNEQFF. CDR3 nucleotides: TGTGCCAGCAGGTCAGCGGGAGGAGGGAATGAGCAGTTCTTC.

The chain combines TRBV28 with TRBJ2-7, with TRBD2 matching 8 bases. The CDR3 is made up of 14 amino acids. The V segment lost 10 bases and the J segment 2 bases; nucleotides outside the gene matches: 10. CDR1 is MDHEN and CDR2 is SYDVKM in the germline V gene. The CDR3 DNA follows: TGTGCCACCCGACAGGCGGGGGGTGCCTACGAGCAGTACTTC. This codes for CATRQAGGAYEQYF. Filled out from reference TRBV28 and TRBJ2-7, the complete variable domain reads DVKVTQSSRYLVKRTGEKVFLECVQDMDHENMFWYRQDPGLGLRLIYFSYDVKMKEKGDIPEGYSVSREKKERFSLILESASTNQTSMYLCATRQAGGAYEQYFGPGTRLTVT.

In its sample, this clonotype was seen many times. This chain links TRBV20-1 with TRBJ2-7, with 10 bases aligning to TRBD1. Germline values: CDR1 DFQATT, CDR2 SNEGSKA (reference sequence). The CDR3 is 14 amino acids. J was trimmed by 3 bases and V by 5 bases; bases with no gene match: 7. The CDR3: CSAPNRDRGYEQYF. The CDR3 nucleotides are TGCAGTGCTCCTAACCGGGACAGGGGCTACGAGCAGTACTTC.

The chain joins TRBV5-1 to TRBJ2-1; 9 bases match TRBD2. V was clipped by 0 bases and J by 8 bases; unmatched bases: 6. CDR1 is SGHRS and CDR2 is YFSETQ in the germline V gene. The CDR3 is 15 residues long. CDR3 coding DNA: TGCGCCAGCAGCTTGGTTGTTAGCGGGAGCGATGAGCAGTTCTTC. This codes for CASSLVVSGSDEQFF.